The 6 T cell receptor beta chains presented below share a single source sample, sequenced in a study of shared clonotypes between healthy human individuals. The method was immunoSEQ multiplex PCR; TCRdb's version includes in-frame clones alone and lacks a portion of them. Among approximately 180,000 clones, about 93% were seen once, and the ten largest hold 0.067%. Source material: naive CD4+ T cells sorted from blood. The subset: CD45RA+ positively selected. Receptors were obtained from a woman in her 30s in good health.

This chain joins TRBV28 and TRBJ1-5; D remains unclear. Trimming removed 5 bases from V and 0 bases from J, with 11 bases in between. This CDR3 contains 15 residues. Germline V gene data show CDR1 as MDHEN and CDR2 as SYDVKM. CDR3 amino acids: CASSADPNSNQPQHF. In nucleotides, the CDR3 is TGTGCCAGCAGTGCGGACCCCAATAGCAATCAGCCCCAGCATTTT.

This chain links TRBV2 with TRBJ2-7; 12 nucleotides line up with TRBD2. There are 15 residues in the CDR3. After removal of 4 bases from V and 4 bases from J, the junction contained 5 bases not matched to a gene. The V gene's germline CDR1 is SNHLY and CDR2 FYNNEI. This CDR3 reads CASSGGLAGRYEQYF. The CDR3, as DNA: TGTGCCAGCAGTGGCGGACTAGCGGGAAGGTACGAGCAGTACTTC.

The rearrangement joins TRBV7-9 to TRBJ1-2, with a possible D match to TRBD1 (6 bases). The CDR3 is made up of 13 amino acids. Germline CDR1 SEHNR, CDR2 FQNEAQ (reference sequence). Trimming took off 4 bases at V and 3 bases at J, with 9 bases between the two ends. CDR3 sequence (DNA): TGTGCCAGCAGCTCCCGGACAGACTATGGCTACACCTTC. Translating it yields CASSSRTDYGYTF.

This clone came up a few times. The rearrangement joins TRBV6-1 to TRBJ1-5; D not resolved. CDR3 size: 13 residues. Germline loops: CDR1 MNHNS, CDR2 SASEGT. Trimming took off 4 bases at V and 6 bases at J, with 10 bases between the two ends. CDR3 nucleotides: TGTGCCAGCAGTGGTGGTGCCGGTCAGCCCCAGCATTTT. This codes for CASSGGAGQPQHF.

CDR3 coding DNA: TGTGCCATCAGTGAGACAGGGGCGCCCAACACTGAAGCTTTCTTT. Protein sequence: CAISETGAPNTEAFF. The gene calls are TRBV10-3 and TRBJ1-1, with TRBD1 matching over 7 bases. Germline V gene data show CDR1 as ENHRY and CDR2 as SYGVKD. The junction had 5 bases not matched to a gene; V was cut back by 2 bases and J by 2 bases. The CDR3 totals 15 residues.

V gene TRBV5-1 combines with J gene TRBJ2-7; 7 nucleotides align to TRBD2. The CDR3 length is 16 residues. V shed 0 bases, J shed 3 bases, and the junction held 9 bases outside the gene matches. The germline V gene has CDR1 SGHRS and CDR2 YFSETQ. This chain's CDR3 is CASSLGNLWGGYEQYF. The CDR3 bases are TGCGCCAGCAGCTTGGGGAACCTTTGGGGGGGCTACGAGCAGTACTTC.